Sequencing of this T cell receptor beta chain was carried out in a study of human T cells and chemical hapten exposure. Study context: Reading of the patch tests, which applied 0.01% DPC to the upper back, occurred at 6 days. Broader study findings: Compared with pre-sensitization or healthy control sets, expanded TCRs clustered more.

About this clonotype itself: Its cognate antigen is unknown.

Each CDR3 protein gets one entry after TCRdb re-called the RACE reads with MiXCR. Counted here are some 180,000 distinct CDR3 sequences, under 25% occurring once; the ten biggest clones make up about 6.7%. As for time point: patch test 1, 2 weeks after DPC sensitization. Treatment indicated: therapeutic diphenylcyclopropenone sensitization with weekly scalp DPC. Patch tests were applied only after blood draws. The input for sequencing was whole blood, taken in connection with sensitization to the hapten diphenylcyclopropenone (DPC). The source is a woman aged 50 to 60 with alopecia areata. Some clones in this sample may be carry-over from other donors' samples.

CDR3 protein: CSAVGLAGVGGELFF. CDR3 DNA sequence: TGCAGTGCCGTCGGACTAGCGGGAGTCGGCGGGGAGCTGTTTTTT. The chain links TRBV20-1 to TRBJ2-2; TRBD2 matches 13 bases. J was trimmed by 7 bases and V by 6 bases; bases with no gene match: 8. Germline CDR1 DFQATT, CDR2 SNEGSKA (reference sequence). This CDR3 region has 15 residues.